The source of this TCR beta chain is a study of blood T cell repertoires in COVID-19. In the authors' workflow: Using reference gene primer amplification, nucleated cell counts were estimated. Using immunoSEQ multiplex PCR, the repertoire was profiled, and TCRdb retains in-frame clones only, with some absent. The D gene and trimming were derived from the DNA, and the V and J assignments and clone size from that table. In the table there are about 210,000 clones, roughly 78% of which are singletons. V dropped 7 bases and J dropped 7; count of bases not matched to a gene: 15. The CDR3 is 16 amino acids. Germline assignment: CDR1 KGHDR and CDR2 SFDVKD.

The clonotype was recovered from a woman between 35 and 50 years old with acute or convalescent COVID-19. The material sequenced was peripheral blood. The chain uses TRBV24-1 and TRBJ2-1; 7 bases map to TRBD2. The CDR3, as DNA: TGTGCCACCAGCGGGGGGATGACAGCGGTCGAAAATGAGCAGTTCTTC. Protein product: CATSGGMTAVENEQFF.